This T cell receptor (beta chain) stems from a study of blood T cells in healthy people across ages. This CDR3 spans 12 amino acids. Germline loops: CDR1 ENHRY, CDR2 SYGVKD. V lost 8 bases to trimming and J lost 0 bases, with 5 bases between them. Next came a second PCR, run for about 6 to 12 cycles, which used a sample-barcoded 5' primer along with a J-beta primer mix. TCRdb used MiXCR to reprocess the 5' RACE reads, holding one entry per CDR3 protein. Among approximately 800,000 distinct CDR3 sequences listed, 25% were seen once. The same data also contributed to another study, on T cells of mothers and their children.

The TCR sequence derives from a boy aged 5-17 years in good health. What was sequenced was blood. This rearrangement joins TRBV10-3 to TRBJ2-1; no clear D gene. In nucleotides, the CDR3 is TGTGCCATCCGAAGCTCCTACAATGAGCAGTTCTTC. It encodes CAIRSSYNEQFF.